The T cell receptor beta chain under discussion was sequenced for a study of blood T cell repertoires in COVID-19. About the study: Some COVID-19 samples were acute and others convalescent; all came from the United States, Italy and Spain. PBMCs, B-cell-depleted T cells, or T cells were the source of the cDNA or gDNA that made up the material.

Enrolled through a virtual design, the participants were between roughly 18 and 90 years of age and came from fewer than 30 US areas. The CDR3 covers 11 residues. V shed 2 bases and J shed 7 bases, with 5 bases lying between them. Germline lookup yields CDR1 LGHDT and CDR2 YNNKEL (reference sequence). Sequencing used immunoSEQ multiplex PCR; TCRdb keeps in-frame clones, though not all of them. The sample includes hundreds of thousands of clones, around 90% of them seen just once. Sequenced sample: PBMCs or T cells enriched from blood (not recorded which). The V call is TRBV3-1 (or the pseudogene TRBV3-2), the J call TRBJ2-5; D not certain. This clonotype originated in a man aged 50 to 59 who had been exposed to COVID-19. The CDR3 nucleotides are TGTGCCAGCAGCCAACTAGTGACCCAGTACTTC. Amino acid sequence: CASSQLVTQYF.